One sample yielded the 8 T cell receptor beta chains listed below, sequenced in a study of cytomegalovirus exposure and HLA in healthy donors. Libraries were prepared by immunoSEQ multiplex PCR; TCRdb keeps only in-frame clonotypes and omits some of them. The top ten clones hold roughly 0.66% of a sample with 98,000 or so clones, approximately 94% of them seen once. The specimen sequenced was PBMCs. All receptors derive from a young woman in good health and CMV-seronegative.

The chain combines TRBV7-9 with TRBJ2-5; TRBD1 matches at 9 bases. In germline, CDR1 is SEHNR, CDR2 FQNEAQ (reference sequence). The J segment lost 5 bases and the V segment lost 6 bases, leaving 4 bases of the junction unmatched. The CDR3 covers 13 residues. The CDR3 loop reads CASRDGTGETQYF. CDR3 DNA: TGTGCCAGCAGAGACGGGACAGGGGAGACCCAGTACTTC.

The chain combines TRBV5-1 with TRBJ1-4; 8 bases agree with TRBD1. V was pared by 0 bases and J by 2 bases, with 6 bases of the junction left unmatched. In germline, CDR1 is SGHRS, CDR2 YFSETQ. The length of the CDR3 is 17 residues. The CDR3 nucleotides read TGCGCCAGCAGCTTGGGAGACAGGGGAGCGACTAATGAAAAACTGTTTTTT. It specifies CASSLGDRGATNEKLFF. Full variable domain (missing parts from reference TRBV5-1 and TRBJ1-4): KAGVTQTPRYLIKTRGQQVTLSCSPISGHRSVSWYQQTPGQGLQFLFEYFSETQRNKGNFPGRFSGRQFSNSRSEMNVSTLELGDSALYLCASSLGDRGATNEKLFFGSGTQLSVL.

The DNA for the CDR3 is TGTGCCAGCAGTTTATCGACGCGCGGTCCGCTAAACTACGAGCAGTACTTC. Its translation is CASSLSTRGPLNYEQYF. The chain employs TRBV27 and TRBJ2-7; D is unclear. V lost 0 bases to trimming and J lost 3 bases, with 18 bases between them. The CDR3 is made up of 17 amino acids. CDR1 is MNHEY and CDR2 is SMNVEV in the germline V gene (reference sequence).

This sequence joins TRBV7-7 and TRBJ1-1; TRBD1 might be the D (6 bases). CDR1 is SSHAT and CDR2 is FNYEAQ in the germline V gene (reference sequence). The CDR3 covers 13 residues. The V end was cut by 2 bases, the J end by 5 bases, with 9 bases between. This chain's CDR3 is CASSLTDRTEAFF. The CDR3 region has the DNA TGTGCCAGCAGCTTAACTGACAGGACTGAAGCTTTCTTT.

The V gene is TRBV4-1, the J gene TRBJ1-1; D gene uncertain. Per the germline V gene, CDR1 is MGHRA and CDR2 is YSYEKL. V was pared by 0 bases and J by 1 base, with 6 bases between. The CDR3 is made up of 14 amino acids. CDR3 amino acids: CASSQETGNTEAFF. The CDR3 nucleotides read TGCGCCAGCAGCCAAGAAACGGGGAACACTGAAGCTTTCTTT.

Here the CDR3 DNA reads TGTGCCAGCAGCCAGAGACAGAGCTCCTACGAGCAGTACTTC. This translates into CASSQRQSSYEQYF. The rearrangement joins TRBV6-5 to TRBJ2-7, with D possibly TRBD1 on 5 matching bases. Germline assignment: CDR1 MNHEY and CDR2 SVGAGI. The CDR3 sequence is 14 residues long. V lost 6 bases and J lost 0, with 12 bases in between.

The chain couples TRBV18 to TRBJ1-1; TRBD1 is a possible D gene (5 bases). The CDR3 extends over 15 amino acids. Per the germline V gene, CDR1 is KGHSH and CDR2 is LQKENI. Trimming took 4 bases from V and 1 from J, leaving 13 bases between them. CDR3 loop: CASSLFWGGNTEAFF. Here the CDR3 DNA reads TGTGCCAGCTCACTCTTCTGGGGGGGGAACACTGAAGCTTTCTTT. The whole variable domain, remainder taken from reference TRBV18 and TRBJ1-1, is NAGVMQNPRHLVRRRGQEARLRCSPMKGHSHVYWYRQLPEEGLKFMVYLQKENIIDESGMPKERFSAEFPKEGPSILRIQQVVRGDSAAYFCASSLFWGGNTEAFFGQGTRLTVV.

This chain links TRBV4-2 with TRBJ2-3, with 9 bases matching TRBD2. Germline CDR1 LGHNA, CDR2 YNFKEQ. This CDR3 spans 21 amino acids. V shed 0 bases, J shed 4 bases, and the junction held 20 bases outside the gene matches. CDR3 DNA: TGTGCCAGCAGCCAAGATAATACCTGGCTAGCGGGGCTCCTAAGTTCAGATACGCAGTATTTT. It translates to CASSQDNTWLAGLLSSDTQYF.